The text below deals with one TCR beta chain. Per the germline V gene, CDR1 is MGHRA and CDR2 is YSYEKL. The CDR3 runs to 19 residues. The V gene lost 3 bases and the J gene lost 0 bases, with 21 bases spanning the gap. This entry belongs to a study of cytomegalovirus exposure and HLA in healthy donors. Study context: Among the 370 or so donors who were genotyped, 81% fell in the genetic ancestry cluster that is associated with self-reported Caucasian donors.

The PCR made use of 60 Vbeta and 13 Jbeta primers. Generated by immunoSEQ multiplex PCR, the TCRdb table keeps only in-frame clones and is missing some. The sample records roughly 170,000 clones, roughly 71% being singletons. Sequencing used PBMCs. The V gene is TRBV4-1, the J gene TRBJ2-4; possibly TRBD1 for D (6 bases). This clonotype was obtained from a girl aged 10-17 years in good health and CMV-seronegative. For the CDR3, the DNA is TGCGCCAGCAGCCACCGCAGCGACAGGACCTCCTTAGCCAAAAACATTCAGTACTTC. Amino acids: CASSHRSDRTSLAKNIQYF.